Shown below are 30 T cell receptor beta chains from a single sample sequenced in a study of early T cells in non-severe SARS-CoV-2 infection. A single record per CDR3 protein comes from TCRdb applying MiXCR to the 5' RACE reads. The sample has some 36,000 distinct CDR3 sequences; 6% to 7.5% are singletons. Source: whole blood, taken at baseline. All receptors come from an adult who was a healthcare worker with PCR-confirmed SARS-CoV-2 infection or an uninfected control (not recorded which).

This clonotype was found a few times. The chain is built from TRBV9 and TRBJ1-3; D ambiguous. This CDR3 is 15 amino acids long. Trimming pared 0 bases from V and 0 bases from J, leaving 7 bases between. Germline V gene sequence: CDR1 SGDLS, CDR2 YYNGEE. The CDR3 reads CASSVEGISGNTIYF. CDR3 DNA: TGTGCCAGCAGCGTAGAAGGAATCTCTGGAAACACCATATATTTT.

The table lists this clonotype with many counts. The chain uses TRBV11-1 and TRBJ1-2, with D perhaps matching TRBD1 (5 bases). The CDR3 totals 14 residues. Trimming took 6 bases from V and 2 from J, leaving 13 bases between them. CDR1 SGHAT and CDR2 FQDESV come from the germline V gene (reference sequence). The CDR3 DNA follows: TGTGCCAGCAGGGAGACACAGGCGAACTATGGCTACACCTTC. Translated, it gives CASRETQANYGYTF.

This clonotype was observed at least ten times. This sequence joins TRBV3-1 and TRBJ1-1; D call uncertain. CDR3 length: 11 residues. V lost 4 bases, J lost 7 bases, and 7 bases lay in between. The V gene's germline CDR1 is LGHDT and CDR2 YNNKEL (reference sequence). The CDR3 region is CASSRDGEAFF. The CDR3 nucleotides are TGTGCCAGCAGCCGCGACGGTGAAGCTTTCTTT.

At least ten counts were recorded for this clonotype. The chain joins TRBV6-6 to TRBJ2-7, with 9 bases fitting TRBD2. The germline V gene encodes CDR1 MNHNY and CDR2 SVGAGI (reference sequence). The CDR3 is 14 amino acids. The V segment lost 6 bases and the J segment 5 bases; nucleotides outside the gene matches: 8. As DNA, the CDR3 is TGTGCCAGCAGAGGGAGCGGGAGGCCGAACGAGCAGTACTTC. Protein sequence: CASRGSGRPNEQYF.

In its sample, this clonotype was seen a few times. The chain is built from TRBV20-1 and TRBJ2-1, with D perhaps matching TRBD1 (6 bases). Trimming cost V 5 bases and J 1 base, with 24 bases left between them. CDR3 size: 18 residues. Germline lookup yields CDR1 DFQATT and CDR2 SNEGSKA (reference sequence). In DNA form, the CDR3 reads TGCAGTGCTCACCCCACCGGCGGTCAGGGGTTTTCCTACAATGAGCAGTTCTTC. Its translation is CSAHPTGGQGFSYNEQFF.

This clonotype was counted ten times or more. J is TRBJ2-1 and V is TRBV20-1; no definite D call. Germline loops: CDR1 DFQATT, CDR2 SNEGSKA (reference sequence). The CDR3 totals 13 residues. Trimming left V 5 bases short and J 5 bases short, with 13 bases between. DNA of the CDR3: TGCAGTGCTTATAGGACCACGAACAATGAGCAGTTCTTC. It specifies CSAYRTTNNEQFF.

The V call is TRBV7-9, the J call TRBJ2-3, with a possible D match to TRBD2 (6 bases). V was cut by 5 bases and J by 2 bases, with 11 bases left in between. Looked up from germline, CDR1 is SEHNR and CDR2 is FQNEAQ (reference sequence). The CDR3 totals 14 residues. The CDR3 is CASSMGLSTDTQYF. In nucleotides, the CDR3 is TGTGCCAGCAGCATGGGACTTTCCACAGATACGCAGTATTTT.

The chain recombines TRBV15 with TRBJ2-3; 11 bases match TRBD2. The CDR3 has 19 residues. V was clipped by 1 base and J by 2 bases; unmatched bases: 11. CDR1 is LNHNV, CDR2 YYDKDF, per germline (reference sequence). CDR3 residues: CATSRVGLAELRNTDTQYF. The CDR3 coding sequence is TGTGCCACCAGCAGAGTGGGACTAGCGGAACTGAGGAACACAGATACGCAGTATTTT.

Many counts were recorded for this clonotype. V is TRBV27 and J is TRBJ2-2; the D gene is possibly TRBD1 (5 bases). V shed 8 bases and J shed 0 bases, with 13 bases lying between them. The CDR3 is 15 residues long. The germline V gene encodes CDR1 MNHEY and CDR2 SMNVEV (reference sequence). CDR3 loop: CASRYLTANTGELFF. CDR3 sequence (DNA): TGTGCCAGCCGCTACTTGACAGCGAACACCGGGGAGCTGTTTTTT.

This sequence joins TRBV19 and TRBJ2-3; D unclear. The V end was cut by 6 bases, the J end by 4 bases, with 17 bases between. Germline CDR1 reads LNHDA; CDR2 reads SQIVND (reference sequence). This CDR3 comprises 15 residues. The CDR3 is CASRVAWSLADTQYF. CDR3 bases: TGTGCCAGTAGGGTAGCATGGAGTTTGGCAGATACGCAGTATTTT.

This clonotype was detected ten times or more. The CDR3 spells CASSLVFGEQYF. DNA for the CDR3: TGTGCCAGCAGCTTAGTTTTCGGAGAGCAGTACTTC. This rearrangement joins TRBV11-2 to TRBJ2-7; D remains ambiguous. Trimming cost V 1 base and J 7 bases, with 8 bases left between them. The CDR3 runs to 12 residues. Germline CDR1 and CDR2: SGHAT and FQNNGV.

J is TRBJ2-3 and V is TRBV28; the D gene could be TRBD1 or TRBD2 (10 bases each). Trimming removed 6 bases from V and 2 bases from J, with 21 bases in between. The germline V gene has CDR1 MDHEN and CDR2 SYDVKM. The CDR3 is 17 residues long. Written as DNA, the CDR3 is TGTGCCAGCAGAGACAGGGGGCTAGCGGGGGACACAGATACGCAGTATTTT. It yields the protein CASRDRGLAGDTDTQYF.

This clonotype was seen at least ten times. In nucleotides, the CDR3 is TGCGCCAGCAGACTAGAACTGAACACTGAAGCTTTCTTT. Amino acid sequence: CASRLELNTEAFF. J is TRBJ1-1 and V is TRBV5-1; no clear D gene. With 5 bases removed from V and 0 bases from J, the gap between germline ends came to 8 bases. Germline loops: CDR1 SGHRS, CDR2 YFSETQ. This CDR3 region has 13 residues. Filled out from reference TRBV5-1 and TRBJ1-1, the complete variable domain reads KAGVTQTPRYLIKTRGQQVTLSCSPISGHRSVSWYQQTPGQGLQFLFEYFSETQRNKGNFPGRFSGRQFSNSRSEMNVSTLELGDSALYLCASRLELNTEAFFGQGTRLTVV.

The CDR3 region has the DNA TGTGCCAGCAGCAACCAGGGACTAGTAACAGATACGCAGTATTTT. It is translated as CASSNQGLVTDTQYF. This chain joins TRBV7-2 and TRBJ2-3; the match to TRBD2 covers 8 bases. Unmatched junction bases numbered 7, after V lost 5 bases and J lost 3 bases. The CDR3 is 15 residues long. Germline CDR1 is SGHTA and CDR2 is FQGNSA.

This clonotype was counted at least ten times. V and J are TRBV29-1 and TRBJ1-2; no firm D call. V lost 5 bases, J lost 6 bases, and 7 bases lay in between. Germline-derived CDR1 and CDR2 are SQVTM and ANQGSEA. This CDR3 comprises 10 residues. CDR3 sequence (DNA): TGCAGCGTTTCAAGGGATGGCTACACCTTC. Protein sequence: CSVSRDGYTF.

This clonotype was seen more than once but under ten times. The chain has TRBV3-1 and TRBJ2-1; D is perhaps TRBD1 or TRBD2 (5 bases each). Trimming stripped 4 bases from V and 5 bases from J, with 18 bases between. Per germline, CDR1 LGHDT and CDR2 YNNKEL (reference sequence). The CDR3 has 16 residues. The CDR3 bases are TGTGCCAGCAGCCGCCAGTCCCGGGACGGGAACAATGAGCAGTTCTTC. Translating gives CASSRQSRDGNNEQFF.

The chain recombines TRBV5-6 with TRBJ2-3; D is possibly TRBD2 (6 bases). V gave up 0 bases and J gave up 7 bases, with 9 bases separating them. Germline-derived CDR1 and CDR2 are SGHDT and YYEEEE. This CDR3 contains 13 residues. Here the CDR3 DNA reads TGTGCCAGCAGCTTGGGAGGACTAAATACGCAGTATTTT. This encodes CASSLGGLNTQYF.

This clonotype was found many times. The chain recombines TRBV7-6 with TRBJ2-5; the match to TRBD2 covers 7 bases. The J segment lost 2 bases and the V segment lost 0 bases, leaving 6 bases of the junction unmatched. The germline V gene has CDR1 SGHVS and CDR2 FNYEAQ. The CDR3 totals 16 residues. CDR3 residues: CASSLALGSGQETQYF. In DNA form, the CDR3 reads TGTGCCAGCAGCTTAGCCCTCGGTAGCGGGCAAGAGACCCAGTACTTC.

V is TRBV20-1 and J is TRBJ2-7; 14 nucleotides line up with TRBD2. CDR3 length: 17 residues. Looked up from germline, CDR1 is DFQATT and CDR2 is SNEGSKA (reference sequence). With V trimmed by 5 bases and J by 1 base, 10 bases remained unmatched. The CDR3 coding sequence is TGCAGTGCTTACCCGACTAGCGGGAGGGCCCCTTCCTACGAGCAGTACTTC. This sequence encodes CSAYPTSGRAPSYEQYF.

The V and J genes are TRBV4-3 and TRBJ2-7; D is unresolved. This CDR3 region has 14 residues. Germline V gene data show CDR1 as LGHNA and CDR2 as YSLEER. V was trimmed by 4 bases and J by 1 base, leaving 11 bases between them. The CDR3 sequence is CASSREILSYEQYF. The CDR3 nucleotides are TGCGCCAGCAGCCGAGAAATTCTGTCCTACGAGCAGTACTTC.

This clonotype was detected ten times or more. This chain connects TRBV5-1 to TRBJ2-5; D unclear. There are 11 residues in the CDR3. CDR1 and CDR2 from the germline V gene are SGHRS and YFSETQ. Trimming removed 4 bases at V and 4 bases at J, with 5 bases between. The CDR3 spells CASSPGETQYF. For the CDR3, the DNA is TGCGCCAGCAGCCCGGGAGAGACCCAGTACTTC.

The chain uses TRBV12-3 or TRBV12-4 and TRBJ1-3; D unclear. The CDR3 is 14 amino acids. Trimming stripped 1 base from V and 2 bases from J, with 6 bases between. CDR3 protein: CASSLVGAGNTIYF. The CDR3 DNA reads TGTGCCAGCAGTTTAGTTGGGGCTGGAAACACCATATATTTT.

This clonotype was seen many times. The rearrangement links TRBV11-2 to TRBJ2-7; the D is unclear. The germline V gene encodes CDR1 SGHAT and CDR2 FQNNGV. The CDR3 is 11 residues long. V dropped 7 bases and J dropped 1 base, with 5 bases sitting between them. The CDR3 loop reads CASTHSYEQYF. The CDR3 DNA sequence: TGTGCCAGCACCCATTCCTACGAGCAGTACTTC. Based on the CDR3 plus reference TRBV11-2 and TRBJ2-7, the full variable domain is EAGVAQSPRYKIIEKRQSVAFWCNPISGHATLYWYQQILGQGPKLLIQFQNNGVVDDSQLPKDRFSAERLKGVDSTLKIQPAKLEDSAVYLCASTHSYEQYFGPGTRLTVT.

The V call is TRBV6-6, the J call TRBJ2-7, with unresolved D. V shed 4 bases and J shed 3 bases, with 10 bases lying between them. The germline gives CDR1 MNHNY, CDR2 SVGAGI (reference sequence). The CDR3 extends over 13 amino acids. This CDR3 reads CASSSARYYEQYF. DNA for the CDR3: TGTGCCAGCAGTTCGGCACGATACTACGAGCAGTACTTC.

This rearrangement joins TRBV4-1 to TRBJ2-1; D might be TRBD2 (6 bases). The V gene lost 4 bases and the J gene lost 8 bases, with 18 bases spanning the gap. The CDR3 length is 15 residues. Germline assignment: CDR1 MGHRA and CDR2 YSYEKL. CDR3 protein: CASSPSGTHGDEQFF. Written as DNA, the CDR3 is TGCGCCAGCAGCCCTTCCGGGACTCACGGGGATGAGCAGTTCTTC.

This clonotype was picked up a small number of times. This chain uses TRBV28 with TRBJ1-2; D might be TRBD1 (6 bases). V lost 4 bases, J lost 8 bases, and 20 bases lay in between. CDR3 length equals 15 residues. Germline CDR1 MDHEN, CDR2 SYDVKM. CDR3 amino acids: CASSSRPGGAGGYTF. The CDR3 nucleotides are TGTGCCAGCAGTTCCCGGCCCGGGGGCGCGGGGGGCTACACCTTC.

The V call is TRBV3-1, the J call TRBJ1-6; the D gene is possibly TRBD1 (5 bases). V lost 6 bases to trimming and J lost 9 bases, with 15 bases between them. Per the germline V gene, CDR1 is LGHDT and CDR2 is YNNKEL (reference sequence). This CDR3 has 14 amino acids. Here the CDR3 reads CASRLGAPGSPLHF. The CDR3 bases are TGTGCCAGCAGGCTAGGGGCTCCGGGTTCACCCCTCCACTTT.

This clonotype showed up many times. The chain combines TRBV9 with TRBJ2-3; possibly TRBD2 for D (6 bases). Germline CDR1 SGDLS, CDR2 YYNGEE. This CDR3 spans 21 amino acids. V dropped 3 bases and J dropped 2 bases, with 31 bases sitting between them. CDR3 nucleotide sequence: TGTGCCAGCAGCGCCGAACGACCTTGGGGGGAGGAGGAGCGGCCCACAGATACGCAGTATTTT. This encodes CASSAERPWGEEERPTDTQYF.

This clonotype was seen ten or more times. The rearrangement links TRBV28 to TRBJ2-6; D is unresolved. Trimming removed 6 bases from V and 0 bases from J, with 3 bases in between. This CDR3 is 13 amino acids long. The germline V gene has CDR1 MDHEN and CDR2 SYDVKM. The CDR3 region is CASRHSGANVLTF. The DNA of the CDR3 is TGTGCCAGCAGGCACTCTGGGGCCAACGTCCTGACTTTC.

In its sample, this clonotype was seen many times. The rearrangement links TRBV7-3 to TRBJ2-3; 8 bases align to TRBD2. V dropped 0 bases and J dropped 4; count of bases not matched to a gene: 3. Germline values: CDR1 SGHTA, CDR2 FQGTGA. The CDR3 loop spans 15 amino acids. The CDR3: CASSLTGTSSDTQYF. Written as DNA, the CDR3 is TGTGCCAGCAGCTTAACAGGGACTAGTTCAGATACGCAGTATTTT.